The rows below give T cell receptor beta chains drawn from one sample of a study of T cell repertoires in cytomegalovirus infection. TCRdb ran MiXCR on the reads and lists one entry per CDR3 protein. The sample yields about 440,000 distinct CDR3 sequences, roughly 30% seen once. The sample consisted of PBMCs. The receptors here all came from a human donor in good health (CMV status not recorded). Some clones in this sample may be carry-over from other donors' samples. CDR3s include the opening cysteine and the closing phenylalanine or tryptophan. The D gene is left open where the match is weak. The size entry is marked missing in some rows and otherwise reads once, few, many or a size class.

TRBV29-1,.,.,TRBJ1-5,CSVGGDGTNQPQHF,TGCAGCGTGGGGGGGGACGGTACAAATCAGCCCCAGCATTTT
TRBV7-6,many,TRBD1,TRBJ2-7,CASSPMAGGIGEQYF,TGTGCCAGCAGCCCAATGGCAGGGGGCATAGGCGAGCAGTACTTC
TRBV6-1,few,TRBD2,TRBJ2-3,CASSSSGFTDTQYF,TGTGCCAGCAGTTCTAGCGGTTTCACAGATACGCAGTATTTT
TRBV7-2,.,.,TRBJ1-2,CASSLLGSQRLYGYTF,TGTGCCAGCAGCTTACTAGGGAGCCAGAGGTTGTATGGCTACACCTTC
TRBV6-5,many,.,TRBJ1-2,CASSYSAGADYGYTF,TGTGCCAGCAGTTACTCGGCAGGGGCGGACTATGGCTACACCTTC
TRBV7-8,.,TRBD1,TRBJ1-2,CASSGPGTELGYTF,TGTGCCAGCAGCGGCCCTGGGACAGAGTTGGGCTACACCTTC
TRBV5-6,few,.,TRBJ2-6,CASSYDWDGANVLTF,TGTGCCAGCAGCTACGATTGGGACGGGGCCAACGTCCTGACTTTC
TRBV4-3,few,.,TRBJ2-1,CASSQGPGSRGFF,TGCGCCAGCAGCCAAGGACCCGGCTCCCGGGGGTTCTTC
TRBV7-8,many,.,TRBJ2-7,CASSKARTVSYEQYF,TGTGCCAGCAGCAAGGCGCGGACAGTCTCCTACGAGCAGTACTTC
TRBV24-1,few,TRBD1,TRBJ1-1,CATSESGQATEAFF,TGTGCCACCAGTGAATCAGGACAGGCCACTGAAGCTTTCTTT
TRBV7-8,.,TRBD1,TRBJ1-2,CASSLAHRGYGYTF,TGTGCCAGCAGCTTAGCCCACAGGGGATATGGCTACACCTTC
TRBV6-5,.,TRBD2,TRBJ2-1,CASSYSTRTSGGFSFYNEQFF,TGTGCCAGCAGTTACTCGACTAGGACTAGCGGGGGGTTTTCCTTCTACAATGAGCAGTTCTTC
TRBV2,.,.,TRBJ2-5,CASYVSGGQETQYF,TGTGCCAGTTACGTTTCCGGAGGGCAAGAGACCCAGTACTTC
TRBV5-1,.,.,TRBJ2-1,CASRPEQYYNEPFF,TGCGCCAGCAGACCGGAACAGTACTACAATGAGCCGTTCTTC
TRBV2,.,.,TRBJ2-7,CASSGLRGGEQYF,TGTGCCAGCAGCGGGCTAAGGGGGGGGGAGCAGTACTTC
TRBV7-2,many,.,TRBJ2-7,CASSLVSATPSYEQYF,TGTGCCAGCAGCTTAGTCTCGGCTACCCCCTCCTACGAGCAGTACTTC
TRBV24-1,few,.,TRBJ1-2,CATRGSQEGYTF,TGTGCCACCAGGGGATCCCAGGAAGGCTACACCTTC
TRBV15,.,.,TRBJ1-5,CATSEEHLGNQPQHF,TGTGCCACCAGCGAAGAACACCTGGGCAATCAGCCCCAGCATTTT
TRBV6-5,.,TRBD1,TRBJ2-7,CASSSGQGAYDKYF,TGTGCCAGCAGCTCGGGACAGGGGGCCTACGATAAGTACTTC
TRBV6-7,.,.,TRBJ1-6,CASTHPPVYSLQPPPLHF,TGTGCCAGCACCCACCCCCCCGTGTACTCCCTCCAGCCTCCACCCCTCCACTTT
TRBV19,many,.,TRBJ1-1,CASQLGGNTEAFF,TGTGCCAGCCAGCTGGGGGGTAACACTGAAGCTTTCTTT
TRBV6-1,.,.,TRBJ1-2,CASSPRDSGYGYTF,TGTGCCAGCAGCCCCAGGGACTCCGGTTATGGCTACACCTTC
TRBV12-3/TRBV12-4,few,TRBD1,TRBJ1-2,CASRAGGRGYTF,TGTGCCAGCAGGGCAGGGGGCCGAGGCTACACCTTC
TRBV2,.,.,TRBJ1-5,CASSEIGREGQPQHF,TGTGCCAGCAGTGAAATTGGCAGGGAAGGTCAGCCCCAGCATTTT
TRBV12-3/TRBV12-4,few,.,TRBJ1-2,CASSPLGAAYGYTF,TGTGCCAGCAGTCCTCTGGGAGCCGCCTATGGCTACACCTTC
TRBV12-3/TRBV12-4,.,TRBD1,TRBJ1-2,CASSLAPYGVMRTGDYGYTF,TGTGCCAGCAGTTTGGCGCCCTACGGAGTGATGAGGACAGGGGATTATGGCTACACCTTC
TRBV28,few,.,TRBJ2-7,CASSSPAGYLGEQYF,TGTGCCAGCAGTTCCCCGGCAGGCTATCTGGGGGAGCAGTACTTC
TRBV5-6,.,.,TRBJ1-5,CASSLGRPSGNQPQHF,TGTGCCAGCAGCTTAGGGCGGCCAAGCGGGAATCAGCCCCAGCATTTT
TRBV9,.,.,TRBJ2-3,CASSSRPIAGTSTDTQYF,TGTGCCAGCAGCTCCCGTCCAATCGCCGGGACTAGCACAGATACGCAGTATTTT
TRBV7-8,many,TRBD2,TRBJ2-2,CASSSGLAGGLRTGELFF,TGTGCCAGCAGCTCGGGACTAGCGGGGGGGCTGCGGACCGGGGAGCTGTTTTTT
TRBV12-3/TRBV12-4,.,.,TRBJ1-1,CASKDTGRVEAFF,TGTGCCAGCAAAGACACCGGTCGCGTTGAAGCTTTCTTT
TRBV7-8,.,.,TRBJ1-4,CASSLIFQLGSNEKLFF,TGTGCCAGCAGCTTAATCTTCCAGTTGGGTTCTAATGAAAAACTGTTTTTT